One sample yielded the 6 T cell receptor beta chains listed below, sequenced in a study of T cells in Graves' hyperthyroidism and ophthalmopathy. RNA transcripts served as the template for amplifying TCR beta CDR3 regions. During a first-round RT-PCR of the TCR CDR3, the HTBI primer set was used. From the multiplex PCR reads, TCRdb called clonotypes with MiXCR, one entry per CDR3 protein. The sample records approximately 620,000 distinct CDR3 sequences, roughly 15% being singletons. The sample comprised blood. These receptors all come from a woman between 35 and 50 years old with Graves' ophthalmopathy.

This clonotype was observed a few times. The chain has TRBV6-1 and TRBJ2-3; tentative D call: TRBD2 (6 bases). The CDR3 covers 14 residues. CDR1 is MNHNS, CDR2 SASEGT, per germline. V lost 10 bases and J lost 2, with 16 bases in between. CDR3 sequence (DNA): TGTGCCATACGGACTAACCATTACACAGATACGCAGTATTTT. It specifies CAIRTNHYTDTQYF.

The table lists this clonotype with a few counts. The V and J genes are TRBV3-1 and TRBJ1-2; the match to TRBD1 covers 8 bases. CDR3 length: 15 residues. V shed 1 base and J 8 bases; nucleotides not matched to a gene: 9. Germline lookup yields CDR1 LGHDT and CDR2 YNNKEL (reference sequence). CDR3 sequence: CASSQVAGGAGGYTF. In DNA, the CDR3 is TGTGCCAGCAGCCAAGTCGCAGGGGGCGCGGGCGGCTACACCTTC.

The table lists this clonotype with many counts. The rearrangement joins TRBV5-1 to TRBJ1-1; TRBD1 is a possible D gene (5 bases). This CDR3 spans 14 amino acids. The germline V gene has CDR1 SGHRS and CDR2 YFSETQ. Trimming removed 7 bases at V and 1 base at J, with 14 bases between. DNA for the CDR3: TGCGCCAGCTTACCTGGGACCGGGAACACTGAAGCTTTCTTT. It is translated as CASLPGTGNTEAFF.

The chain carries TRBV27 and TRBJ2-7, with TRBD2 identical over 11 bases. This CDR3 has 17 residues. Germline V gene data show CDR1 as MNHEY and CDR2 as SMNVEV (reference sequence). Trimming removed 2 bases from V and 2 bases from J; junction bases left unmatched: 8. CDR3 sequence: CASSLGIPSGGTYEQYF. In DNA form, the CDR3 reads TGTGCCAGCAGTTTAGGAATTCCTAGCGGGGGGACCTACGAGCAGTACTTC.

Comments on this clonotype: Possible read error: a much larger clone is one base away. The rearrangement links TRBV6-1 to TRBJ1-2; 7 nucleotides align to TRBD1. This CDR3 contains 15 residues. Germline V gives CDR1 MNHNS, CDR2 SASEGT. V gave up 3 bases and J gave up 4 bases; unmatched junction bases: 8. The CDR3 region is CASSEPGTAGYGYTF. The CDR3 region has the DNA TGTGCCAGCAGTGAGCCCGGGACAGCTGGCTATGGCTACACCTTC.

This chain links TRBV7-2 with TRBJ2-7, with D tentatively TRBD2 (6 bases). CDR3 size: 14 residues. Deletions cut 5 bases from V and 3 bases from J, with 14 bases between. Germline V gene sequence: CDR1 SGHTA, CDR2 FQGNSA. The CDR3 DNA follows: TGTGCCAGCAGCCGGACTACGTACTTCTACGAGCAGTACTTC. It encodes CASSRTTYFYEQYF. The whole variable domain, filled in from reference TRBV7-2 and TRBJ2-7, reads GAGVSQSPSNKVTEKGKDVELRCDPISGHTALYWYRQSLGQGLEFLIYFQGNSAPDKSGLPSDRFSAERTGGSVSTLTIQRTQQEDSAVYLCASSRTTYFYEQYFGPGTRLTVT.